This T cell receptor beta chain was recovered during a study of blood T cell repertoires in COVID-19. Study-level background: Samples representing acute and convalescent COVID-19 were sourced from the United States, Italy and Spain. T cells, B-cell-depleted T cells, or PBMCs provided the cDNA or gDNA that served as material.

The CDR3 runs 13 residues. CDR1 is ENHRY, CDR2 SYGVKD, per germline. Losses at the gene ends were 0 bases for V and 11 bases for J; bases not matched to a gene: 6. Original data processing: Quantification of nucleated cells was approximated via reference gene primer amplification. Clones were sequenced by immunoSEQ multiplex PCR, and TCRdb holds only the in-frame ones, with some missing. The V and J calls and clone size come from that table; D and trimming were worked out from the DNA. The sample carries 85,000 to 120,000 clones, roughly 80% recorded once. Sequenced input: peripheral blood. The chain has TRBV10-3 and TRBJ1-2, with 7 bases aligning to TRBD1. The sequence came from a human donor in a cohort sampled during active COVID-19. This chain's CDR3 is CAISESEVRGYTF. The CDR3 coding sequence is TGTGCCATCAGTGAGTCGGAGGTCAGGGGGTACACCTTC.